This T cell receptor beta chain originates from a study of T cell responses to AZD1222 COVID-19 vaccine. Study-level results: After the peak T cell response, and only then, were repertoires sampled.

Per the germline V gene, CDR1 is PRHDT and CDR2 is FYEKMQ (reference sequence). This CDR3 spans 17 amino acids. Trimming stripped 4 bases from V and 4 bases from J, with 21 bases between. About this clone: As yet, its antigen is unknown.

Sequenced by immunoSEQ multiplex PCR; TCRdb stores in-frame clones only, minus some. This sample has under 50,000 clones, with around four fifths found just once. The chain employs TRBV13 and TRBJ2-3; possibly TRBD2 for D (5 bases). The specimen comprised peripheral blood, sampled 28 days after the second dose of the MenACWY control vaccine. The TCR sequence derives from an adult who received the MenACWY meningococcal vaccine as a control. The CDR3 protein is CASSSLLAAPLPDTQYF. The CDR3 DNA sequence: TGTGCCAGCAGCTCCCTCCTAGCTGCCCCTTTGCCAGATACGCAGTATTTT. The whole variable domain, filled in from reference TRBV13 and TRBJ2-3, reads AAGVIQSPRHLIKEKRETATLKCYPIPRHDTVYWYQQGPGQDPQFLISFYEKMQSDKGSIPDRFSAQQFSDYHSELNMSSLELGDSALYFCASSSLLAAPLPDTQYFGPGTRLTVL.